Presented here are 27 T cell receptor beta chains from one specimen sequenced in a study of cytomegalovirus exposure and HLA in healthy donors. Clones were sequenced by immunoSEQ multiplex PCR, and TCRdb holds only the in-frame ones, with some missing. The sample includes about 160,000 clones, approximately 80% of them seen just once. Material for sequencing was PBMCs. These receptors were obtained from a man aged 30 to 39 in good health and CMV-seropositive.

J is TRBJ1-1 and V is TRBV6-5; D is unclear. V lost 5 bases and J 0 bases, leaving 13 bases between the germline ends. Germline values: CDR1 MNHEY, CDR2 SVGAGI. CDR3 length: 15 residues. CDR3: CASSRNPGMNTEAFF. As DNA, the CDR3 is TGTGCCAGCAGTCGAAATCCCGGGATGAACACTGAAGCTTTCTTT.

V and J are TRBV7-9 and TRBJ2-7; 9 positions agree with TRBD1. Germline CDR1 SEHNR, CDR2 FQNEAQ (reference sequence). The V and J ends lost 4 bases and 5 bases, in that order; junction bases with no gene match: 15. This CDR3 region has 17 residues. This chain's CDR3 is CASSSLGSTGGGNEQYF. As DNA, the CDR3 is TGTGCCAGCAGCTCATTGGGATCGACAGGGGGAGGGAACGAGCAGTACTTC.

V and J are TRBV5-5 and TRBJ2-1; TRBD1 agrees at 8 bases. Germline CDR1 reads SGHKS; CDR2 reads YYEKEE (reference sequence). J lost 4 bases, V lost 4 bases, and 10 bases had no gene match. CDR3 size: 16 residues. CDR3 protein: CASSGPPGGLYNEQFF. The CDR3 DNA follows: TGTGCCAGCAGCGGCCCTCCAGGGGGCCTATACAATGAGCAGTTCTTC.

In this sample, this clone turned up a few times. The chain recombines TRBV4-1 with TRBJ2-1; 8 bases match TRBD1. V dropped 4 bases and J dropped 9; count of bases not matched to a gene: 8. Germline V gene lookup returns CDR1 MGHRA and CDR2 YSYEKL. The CDR3 runs to 14 residues. This chain's CDR3 is CASSRGQGIGEQFF. The CDR3, as DNA: TGCGCCAGCAGCCGAGGACAGGGAATCGGTGAGCAGTTCTTC.

CDR3 sequence: CASSWGGTEAFF. The DNA of the CDR3 is TGTGCCAGCAGTTGGGGGGGCACTGAAGCTTTCTTT. This chain joins TRBV27 and TRBJ1-1; the D gene is possibly TRBD1 (5 bases). The CDR3 consists of 12 residues. The V gene lost 4 bases and the J gene lost 4 bases, with 7 bases spanning the gap. Germline V gene lookup returns CDR1 MNHEY and CDR2 SMNVEV (reference sequence).

The chain combines TRBV4-3 with TRBJ1-2; D is undetermined. Germline values: CDR1 LGHNA, CDR2 YSLEER. Trimming took 1 base from V and 0 from J, leaving 12 bases between them. This CDR3 is built from 16 residues. The CDR3 loop is CASSQGVGDSNYGYTF. The CDR3 nucleotides are TGCGCCAGCAGCCAAGGAGTAGGCGACTCTAACTATGGCTACACCTTC.

This clone was counted a few times. The rearrangement links TRBV18 to TRBJ1-1; 7 positions match TRBD1. This CDR3 is 16 amino acids long. V was clipped by 2 bases and J by 0 bases; unmatched bases: 6. Looked up from germline, CDR1 is KGHSH and CDR2 is LQKENI. For the CDR3, the DNA is TGTGCCAGCTCACCAATGAGGGGGACAGTGAACACTGAAGCTTTCTTT. The encoded protein is CASSPMRGTVNTEAFF.

The gene calls are TRBV6-5 and TRBJ2-7; 9 bases are shared with TRBD2. The V gene's germline CDR1 is MNHEY and CDR2 SVGAGI. J gave up 2 bases and V 6 bases, and 8 bases lay outside the gene matches. The CDR3 has 15 amino acids. DNA for the CDR3: TGTGCCAGCAGAGGAGGACTAGCGAGAACCTACGAGCAGTACTTC. Translating it yields CASRGGLARTYEQYF.

This clone has a handful of counts. This chain connects TRBV19 to TRBJ2-1, with D maybe TRBD1 (6 bases). Trimming removed 3 bases at V and 0 bases at J, with 9 bases between. The CDR3 consists of 15 residues. Germline CDR1 LNHDA, CDR2 SQIVND (reference sequence). The CDR3 coding sequence is TGTGCCAGTAGTATTGGGGGCTACTCCTACAATGAGCAGTTCTTC. Translated, it gives CASSIGGYSYNEQFF.

This sequence joins TRBV11-3 and TRBJ2-3, with 7 bases matching TRBD1. Germline CDR1 reads SGHNT; CDR2 reads YENEEA. CDR3 length: 15 residues. J was trimmed by 2 bases and V by 4 bases; bases with no gene match: 6. Written as DNA, the CDR3 is TGTGCCAGCAGCTCGGGACAGTCCCTCACAGATACGCAGTATTTT. Its protein product is CASSSGQSLTDTQYF.

The chain has TRBV7-6 and TRBJ2-3, with 11 bases that match TRBD1. The V gene's germline CDR1 is SGHVS and CDR2 FNYEAQ. There are 13 residues in the CDR3. CDR3 DNA: TGTGCTCTAGGGGACAGGGGGGCAGATACGCAGTATTTT. Protein product: CALGDRGADTQYF. The full variable domain, in which reference TRBV7-6 and TRBJ2-3 provide the parts outside the CDR3, is GAGVSQSPRYKVTKRGQDVALRCDPISGHVSLYWYRQALGQGPEFLTYFNYEAQQDKSGLPNDRFSAERPEGSISTLTIQRTEQRDSAMYRCALGDRGADTQYFGPGTRLTVL.

The V gene is TRBV28, the J gene TRBJ2-6; TRBD1 aligns across 7 bases. The V gene end was trimmed by 3 bases and the J gene end by 2 bases; junction bases not matched to a gene: 7. The CDR3 contains 17 residues. Germline V gene lookup returns CDR1 MDHEN and CDR2 SYDVKM. The chain's CDR3 is CASSLDRWEAGANVLTF. CDR3 DNA: TGTGCCAGCAGTTTGGACAGGTGGGAAGCTGGGGCCAACGTCCTGACTTTC.

J is TRBJ2-7 and V is TRBV11-3; D is unresolved. The germline gives CDR1 SGHNT, CDR2 YENEEA. CDR3 length: 14 amino acids. The ends were cut back, 3 bases at V and 3 bases at J, with 12 bases in the middle. Here the CDR3 reads CASSLKETGYEQYF. In DNA, the CDR3 is TGTGCCAGCAGCTTGAAGGAGACTGGCTACGAGCAGTACTTC.

The chain carries TRBV4-3 and TRBJ1-5, with D perhaps TRBD1 (5 bases). CDR3 length: 14 residues. CDR1 is LGHNA, CDR2 YSLEER, per germline. Trimming removed 0 bases from V and 7 bases from J, with 10 bases in between. The CDR3 DNA follows: TGCGCCAGCAGCCAAGATAAGGGGCGGCAGCCCCAGCATTTT. As protein: CASSQDKGRQPQHF.

The genes are TRBV19 and TRBJ1-2; 9 bases fit TRBD1. J was trimmed by 6 bases and V by 3 bases; bases with no gene match: 11. CDR3 size: 16 residues. CDR1 and CDR2 from the germline V gene are LNHDA and SQIVND (reference sequence). CDR3 sequence reads: CASSMLGTGRIDGYTF. CDR3 bases: TGTGCCAGTAGTATGTTAGGGACAGGGAGGATCGATGGCTACACCTTC.

In its sample, this clone was seen many times. The sample has other DNA sequences that encode this CDR3 too. The gene calls are TRBV4-3 and TRBJ1-1; no clear D gene. The CDR3 has 13 residues. Germline values: CDR1 LGHNA, CDR2 YSLEER. Trimming shortened V by 1 base and J by 1 base, and 4 bases separated the two germline ends. The DNA for the CDR3 is TGCGCCAGCAGCCAAGCAGGGAACACTGAAGCTTTCTTT. It codes for CASSQAGNTEAFF.

The chain combines TRBV4-3 with TRBJ2-2; 10 bases are a match to TRBD2. The CDR3 loop spans 18 amino acids. Germline values: CDR1 LGHNA, CDR2 YSLEER. The trim removed 2 bases at V and 7 bases at J, leaving 13 bases unmatched. The CDR3 region has the DNA TGCGCCAGCAGCCAATCCTGGGTAGCGGGGGGCCCGGGCGGGGAGCTGTTTTTT. Translated, it gives CASSQSWVAGGPGGELFF.

This clone was picked up a small number of times. The CDR3 is CASSQGGDLRYIYEQYF. In nucleotides, the CDR3 is TGTGCCAGCAGCCAAGGCGGGGACCTTCGGTATATCTACGAGCAGTACTTC. V usage is TRBV4-2 and J usage is TRBJ2-7, with a possible D match to TRBD2 (6 bases). Trimming removed 1 base at V and 3 bases at J, with 19 bases between. CDR3 length: 17 amino acids. Germline V gene data show CDR1 as LGHNA and CDR2 as YNFKEQ.

The chain combines TRBV2 with TRBJ1-5, with TRBD1 matching over 8 bases. Per germline, CDR1 SNHLY and CDR2 FYNNEI. The CDR3 contains 16 residues. Unmatched junction bases numbered 18, after V lost 6 bases and J lost 11 bases. CDR3 region: CASRGQDITPRLAQHF. CDR3 in DNA: TGTGCCAGCAGGGGACAGGATATTACCCCCCGGTTGGCCCAGCATTTT. The variable domain in full, with the rest retrieved from reference TRBV2 and TRBJ1-5, is EPEVTQTPSHQVTQMGQEVILRCVPISNHLYFYWYRQILGQKVEFLVSFYNNEISEKSEIFDDQFSVERPDGSNFTLKIRSTKLEDSAMYFCASRGQDITPRLAQHFGDGTRLSIL.

This clone has a handful of counts. CDR3 protein: CASTRDRGYSYEQYF. CDR3 nucleotides: TGTGCCAGCACCCGGGACAGGGGATACTCCTACGAGCAGTACTTC. This sequence joins TRBV7-9 and TRBJ2-7, with 10 nucleotides matching TRBD1. The V gene end was trimmed by 7 bases and the J gene end by 0 bases; junction bases not matched to a gene: 6. Germline V gives CDR1 SEHNR, CDR2 FQNEAQ (reference sequence). The CDR3 length is 15 residues.

A few counts support this clone. The rearrangement joins TRBV7-3 to TRBJ2-5; TRBD1 matches 10 bases. V dropped 0 bases and J dropped 4; count of bases not matched to a gene: 2. CDR3 size: 15 residues. Germline V CDR1 and CDR2: SGHTA, FQGTGA. CDR3 loop: CASSLTGTGVETQYF. CDR3 in DNA: TGTGCCAGCAGCTTAACCGGGACAGGGGTAGAGACCCAGTACTTC.

The genes are TRBV2 and TRBJ1-4; no reliable D call. V was shortened by 6 bases and J by 7 bases, with 15 bases between the two germline ends. The CDR3 consists of 14 residues. The germline V gene has CDR1 SNHLY and CDR2 FYNNEI. The CDR3 protein is CASSPWPEGEKLFF. CDR3 coding DNA: TGTGCCAGCAGCCCGTGGCCTGAGGGTGAAAAACTGTTTTTT.

A word on this clone: One end of the junction is discordant with germline, which a read error may explain. The rearrangement links TRBV6-6 to TRBJ1-5; possibly TRBD1 for D (5 bases). The CDR3 loop spans 16 amino acids. Germline CDR1 is MNHNY and CDR2 is SVGAGI (reference sequence). The CDR3 region has the DNA TGTGTCAGCATGCCCCGTCGGGGGAATAGCAATCAGCCCCAGCATTTT. Protein product: CVSMPRRGNSNQPQHF.

The V gene is TRBV9, the J gene TRBJ1-2; TRBD1 might be the D (6 bases). The CDR3 length is 14 residues. The germline V gene encodes CDR1 SGDLS and CDR2 YYNGEE. The germline V and J ends were trimmed by 2 bases and 2 bases, with 10 bases remaining between them. This chain's CDR3 is CASSVGGRNYGYTF. Here the CDR3 DNA reads TGTGCCAGCAGCGTGGGGGGGCGAAACTATGGCTACACCTTC. The whole variable domain, remainder taken from reference TRBV9 and TRBJ1-2, is DSGVTQTPKHLITATGQRVTLRCSPRSGDLSVYWYQQSLDQGLQFLIQYYNGEERAKGNILERFSAQQFPDLHSELNLSSLELGDSALYFCASSVGGRNYGYTFGSGTRLTVV.

The chain combines TRBV7-6 with TRBJ2-7, with 9 bases identical to TRBD2. V lost 3 bases, J lost 0 bases, and 15 bases stayed unmatched. Per the germline V gene, CDR1 is SGHVS and CDR2 is FNYEAQ. The CDR3 consists of 19 residues. The CDR3 sequence is CASSFASGTSPQTSYEQYF. The CDR3 nucleotides read TGTGCCAGCAGCTTCGCTTCCGGGACTAGCCCACAAACCTCCTACGAGCAGTACTTC.

This clone has a handful of counts. The chain joins TRBV6-4 to TRBJ2-7, with a possible D match to TRBD1 (6 bases). Germline V gene sequence: CDR1 MRHNA, CDR2 SNTAGT. V was clipped by 6 bases and J by 7 bases, with 22 bases between them. This CDR3 is 15 amino acids long. The CDR3 DNA reads TGTGCCAGCAGGCCACCGGGACATCCTAAGGGGGAGCAGTACTTC. Encoded protein: CASRPPGHPKGEQYF.

The V and J genes are TRBV11-2 and TRBJ1-3, with D uncertain. V lost 4 bases and J lost 0, with 16 bases in between. Germline CDR1 and CDR2: SGHAT and FQNNGV. This CDR3 spans 17 amino acids. The CDR3 protein is CASSSFLRSLSGNTIYF. CDR3 bases: TGTGCCAGCAGCTCCTTTCTGAGGAGCCTCTCTGGAAACACCATATATTTT. The full variable domain, with the rest looked up from reference TRBV11-2 and TRBJ1-3, is EAGVAQSPRYKIIEKRQSVAFWCNPISGHATLYWYQQILGQGPKLLIQFQNNGVVDDSQLPKDRFSAERLKGVDSTLKIQPAKLEDSAVYLCASSSFLRSLSGNTIYFGEGSWLTVV.